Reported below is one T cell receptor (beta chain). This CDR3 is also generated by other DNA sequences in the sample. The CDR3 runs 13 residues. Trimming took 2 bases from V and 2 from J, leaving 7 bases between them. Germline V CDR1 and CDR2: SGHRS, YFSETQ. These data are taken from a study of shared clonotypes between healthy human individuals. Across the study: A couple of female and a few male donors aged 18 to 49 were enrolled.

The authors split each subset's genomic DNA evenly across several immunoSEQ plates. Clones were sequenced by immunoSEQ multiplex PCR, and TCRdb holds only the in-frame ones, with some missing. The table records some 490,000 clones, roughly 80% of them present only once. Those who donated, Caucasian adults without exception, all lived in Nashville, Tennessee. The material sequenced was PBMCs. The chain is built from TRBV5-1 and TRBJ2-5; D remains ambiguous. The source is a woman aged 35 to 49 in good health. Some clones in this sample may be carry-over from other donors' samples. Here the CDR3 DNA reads TGCGCCAGCAGCTTAGGCACACAAGAGACCCAGTACTTC. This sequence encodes CASSLGTQETQYF.